The entry that follows covers one T cell receptor (beta chain) sequence. What antigen it recognizes has not been identified. Base qualities are not provided; no much larger clone lies one nucleotide away. Each clonotype received, on average, 10x coverage in deep resolution sequencing performed on a MiSeq, where the target depth lay between 1 in 1 million and 1 in 200,000 T cells. The immunoSEQ hsTCRB Kit was used to generate TCR beta libraries. The authors' analysis ran thus. The data were analyzed with ImmunoSEQ Analyzer and ImmunoSEQ Data Assistant, and V, D and J gene assignments followed IMGT definitions. Clonality, which ranges from 0 to 1, was calculated as one minus the normalized Shannon entropy of productive rearrangement frequencies. Only overrepresented clonotypes making up at least 0.05% of each patient's repertoire were included in the public clonotype analysis. About a dozen age-matched healthy donor repertoires from immuneACCESS were used as controls for clonality. TCRdb limited this immuneACCESS table to in-frame rearrangements with V and J called. A share of clones is missing; checked studies link under half to unresolved V genes, and the rest is unexplained. V and J calls and clone size are given by that table; D and trimming were obtained from the DNA. Within this sample are about 140,000 clones, with around 81% of them counted one time only. 6.5% to 8% of the sample rests with the top ten.

Roughly 1.9 micrograms of genomic DNA were extracted from cryopreserved PBMCs for TCR beta library preparation. Longitudinal blood samples from CLL patients on ibrutinib monotherapy were analyzed using high-throughput TCR beta sequencing. Patients were enrolled in a phase 2 open-label single-center ibrutinib monotherapy trial. This record belongs to a study of cytotoxic CD8 clonotypes in ibrutinib-treated CLL (dated by TCRdb to the early 2020s). Regarding the complete study: The cohort included roughly 15 treatment-naive and roughly ten relapsed/refractory patients; around 17 were IGHV unmutated. Cryopreserved peripheral blood mononuclear cells were collected at three points: before therapy, at response, and at either sustained remission or disease progression. Patients were still on ibrutinib when every remission and progressive disease sample was collected. Samples averaged 255,043 productive templates and tens of thousands of productive rearrangements. Response samples were taken after a median of approximately 13 months on treatment, ranging from roughly 6 to 36 months. Of the roughly 90 people in the trial, approximately 24 had longitudinal samples available. Partial responses were observed in roughly 24 patients and complete responses in 2; after a median follow-up of 68 months, remission was maintained in roughly 15 patients and progression was observed in some twelve.

Trimming costs V 4 bases and J 8 bases, and their ends lie 15 bases apart. CDR3 length: 13 amino acids, cysteine to phenylalanine. Only the CDR3 region is kept as DNA, spanning 39 bases read in frame from base 1. The germline V gene (reference sequence) specifies SGHKS as CDR1 and YYEKEE as CDR2. Results and caveats for the whole study, not just this receptor: Baseline clonality was found to be higher than that of age-matched healthy donors and was strongly correlated with circulating CD8+ T-cell counts. Sustained-remission and progressing patients did not have matched sampling times, and lymph node repertoires were not examined. Public clonotypes were rare and either shrank or stayed stable during treatment, and the rise in clonality at ibrutinib response reflected expansion of private clonotypes. Clonality increased at ibrutinib response, stayed stable in sustained remission, and fell back toward baseline at progression.

This receptor was identified in a human donor with chronic lymphocytic leukemia. This receptor chain uses TRBV5-5 and TRBJ1-2; the D region possibly corresponds to TRBD1 (5 bases align). Sequenced material: PBMCs, taken after 36 months of ibrutinib treatment. Here is the DNA: TGTGCCAGCAGCCCGGGAGGGGACCTAGGCTACACCTTC. The translation is CASSPGGDLGYTF.